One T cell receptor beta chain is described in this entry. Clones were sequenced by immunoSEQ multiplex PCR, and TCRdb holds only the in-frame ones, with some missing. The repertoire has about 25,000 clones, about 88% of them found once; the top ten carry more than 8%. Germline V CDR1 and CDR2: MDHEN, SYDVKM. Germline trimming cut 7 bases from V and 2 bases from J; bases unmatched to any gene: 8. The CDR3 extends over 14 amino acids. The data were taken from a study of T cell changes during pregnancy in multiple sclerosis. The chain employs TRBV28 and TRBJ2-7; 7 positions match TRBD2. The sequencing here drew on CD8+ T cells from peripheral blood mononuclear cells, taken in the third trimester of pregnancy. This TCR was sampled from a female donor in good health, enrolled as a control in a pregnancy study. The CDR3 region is CASTKSGATYEQYF. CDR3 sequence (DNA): TGTGCCAGCACGAAAAGCGGGGCAACCTACGAGCAGTACTTC.